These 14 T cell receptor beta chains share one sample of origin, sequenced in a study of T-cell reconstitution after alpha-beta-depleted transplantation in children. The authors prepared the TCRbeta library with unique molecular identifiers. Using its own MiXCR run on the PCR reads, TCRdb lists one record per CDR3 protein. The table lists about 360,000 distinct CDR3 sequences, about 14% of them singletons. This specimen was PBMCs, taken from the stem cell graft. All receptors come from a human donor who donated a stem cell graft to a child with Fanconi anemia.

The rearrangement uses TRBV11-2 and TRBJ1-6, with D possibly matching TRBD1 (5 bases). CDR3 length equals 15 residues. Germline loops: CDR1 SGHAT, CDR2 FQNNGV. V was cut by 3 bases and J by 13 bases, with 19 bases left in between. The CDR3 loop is CASSLEPGLLRPLHF. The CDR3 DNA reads TGTGCCAGCAGCTTGGAACCGGGGCTTCTCAGGCCCCTCCACTTT.

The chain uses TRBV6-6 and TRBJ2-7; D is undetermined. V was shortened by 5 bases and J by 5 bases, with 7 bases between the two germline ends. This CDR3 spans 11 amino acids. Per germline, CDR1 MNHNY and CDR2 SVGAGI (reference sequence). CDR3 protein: CASSARDEQYF. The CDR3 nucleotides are TGTGCCAGCAGTGCCCGGGACGAGCAGTACTTC.

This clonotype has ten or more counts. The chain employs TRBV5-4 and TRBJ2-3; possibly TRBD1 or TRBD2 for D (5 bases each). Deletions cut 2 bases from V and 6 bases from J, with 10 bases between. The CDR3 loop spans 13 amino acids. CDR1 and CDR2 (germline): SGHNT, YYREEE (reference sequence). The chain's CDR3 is CASSFVGDDTQYF. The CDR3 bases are TGTGCCAGCAGCTTTGTTGGGGACGATACGCAGTATTTT.

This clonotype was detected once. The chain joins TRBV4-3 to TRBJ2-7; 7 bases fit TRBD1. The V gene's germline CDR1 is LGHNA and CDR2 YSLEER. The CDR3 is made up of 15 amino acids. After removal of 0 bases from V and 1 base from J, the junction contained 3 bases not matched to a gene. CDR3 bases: TGCGCCAGCAGCCAAGATGCAGGGGGATCCTACGAGCAGTACTTC. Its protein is CASSQDAGGSYEQYF.

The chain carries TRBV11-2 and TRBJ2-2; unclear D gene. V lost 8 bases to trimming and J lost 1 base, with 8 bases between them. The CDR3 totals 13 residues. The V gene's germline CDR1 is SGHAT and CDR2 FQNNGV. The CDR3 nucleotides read TGTGCCAGCTGGGGATTGAACACCGGGGAGCTGTTTTTT. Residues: CASWGLNTGELFF.

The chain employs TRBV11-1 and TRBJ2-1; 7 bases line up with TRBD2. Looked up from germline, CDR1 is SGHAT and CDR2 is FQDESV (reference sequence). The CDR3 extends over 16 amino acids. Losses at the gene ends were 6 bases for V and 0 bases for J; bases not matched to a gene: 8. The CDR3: CASSLTSQSSYNEQFF. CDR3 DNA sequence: TGTGCCAGCAGTTTGACTAGCCAAAGCTCCTACAATGAGCAGTTCTTC.

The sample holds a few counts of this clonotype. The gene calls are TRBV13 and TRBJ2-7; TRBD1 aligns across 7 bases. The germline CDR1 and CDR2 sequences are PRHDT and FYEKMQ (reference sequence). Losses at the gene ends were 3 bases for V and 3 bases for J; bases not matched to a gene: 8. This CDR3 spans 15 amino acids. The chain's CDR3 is CASSFTGQALYEQYF. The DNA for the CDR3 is TGTGCCAGCAGCTTTACCGGACAGGCTCTCTACGAGCAGTACTTC.

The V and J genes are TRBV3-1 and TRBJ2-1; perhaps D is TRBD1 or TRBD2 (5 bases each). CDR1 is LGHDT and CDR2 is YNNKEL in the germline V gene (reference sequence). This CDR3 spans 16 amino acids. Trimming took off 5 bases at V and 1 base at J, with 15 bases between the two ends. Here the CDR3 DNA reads TGTGCCAGCAGCTCGAGGGGTGGGGATTCCTACAATGAGCAGTTCTTC. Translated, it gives CASSSRGGDSYNEQFF.

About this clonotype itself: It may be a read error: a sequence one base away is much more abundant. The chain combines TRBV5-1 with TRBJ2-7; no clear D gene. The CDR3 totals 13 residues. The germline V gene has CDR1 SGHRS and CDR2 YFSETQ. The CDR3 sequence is CTSSLSGNYEQYF. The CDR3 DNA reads TGCACCAGCAGCCTATCTGGTAACTACGAGCAGTACTTC.

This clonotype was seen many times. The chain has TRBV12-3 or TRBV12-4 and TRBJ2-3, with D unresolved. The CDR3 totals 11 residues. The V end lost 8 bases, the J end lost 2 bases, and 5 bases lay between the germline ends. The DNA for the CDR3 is TGTGCCAGCGCGGTCACAGATACGCAGTATTTT. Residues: CASAVTDTQYF.

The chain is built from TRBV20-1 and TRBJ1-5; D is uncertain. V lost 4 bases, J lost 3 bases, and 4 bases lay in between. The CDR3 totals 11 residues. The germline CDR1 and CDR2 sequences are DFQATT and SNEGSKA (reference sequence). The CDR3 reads CSAKDNQPQHF. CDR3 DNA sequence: TGCAGTGCTAAAGACAATCAGCCCCAGCATTTT.

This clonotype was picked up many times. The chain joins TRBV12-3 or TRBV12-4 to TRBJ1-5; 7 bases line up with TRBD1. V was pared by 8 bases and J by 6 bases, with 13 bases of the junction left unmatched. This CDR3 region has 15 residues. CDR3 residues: CASSLRGQEPQPQHF. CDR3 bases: TGTGCCAGCTCCCTGAGAGGACAGGAACCTCAGCCCCAGCATTTT.

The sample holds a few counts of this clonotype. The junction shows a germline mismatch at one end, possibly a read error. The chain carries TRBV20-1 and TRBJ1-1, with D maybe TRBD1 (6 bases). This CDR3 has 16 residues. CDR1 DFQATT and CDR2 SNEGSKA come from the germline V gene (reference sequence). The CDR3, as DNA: TGCAGTGCTCTCTATGGGGGGGCCACAGACGACACTGAAGTTTTCTTT. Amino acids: CSALYGGATDDTEVFF.

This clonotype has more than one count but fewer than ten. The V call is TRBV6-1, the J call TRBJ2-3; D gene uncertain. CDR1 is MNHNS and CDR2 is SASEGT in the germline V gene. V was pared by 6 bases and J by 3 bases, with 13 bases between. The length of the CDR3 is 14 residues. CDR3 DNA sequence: TGTGCCAGCAGCCCCCGGACCGCAACAGATACGCAGTATTTT. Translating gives CASSPRTATDTQYF.